The 10 T cell receptor beta chains given below trace back to one sample, sequenced in a study of T cells in Graves' hyperthyroidism and ophthalmopathy. The TCR beta CDR3 regions underwent amplification using RNA transcripts as the source. Carried out on the TCR CDR3, a first-round RT-PCR used the HTBI primer set. TCRdb used MiXCR to reprocess the multiplex PCR reads, holding one entry per CDR3 protein. The sample shows roughly 130,000 distinct CDR3 sequences, around 20% of them seen only once. The specimen was blood. Every receptor here comes from a woman between 45 and 60 years old with Graves' hyperthyroidism that later progressed to Graves' ophthalmopathy.

The chain employs TRBV6-2 or TRBV6-3 and TRBJ1-5; no reliable D call. The CDR3 runs to 13 residues. The V end was cut by 5 bases, the J end by 5 bases, with 10 bases between. Germline assignment: CDR1 MNHEY and CDR2 SVGEGT. The CDR3 nucleotides are TGTGCCAGCAGTGACGGAAGCGATCAGCCCCAGCATTTT. Translated, it gives CASSDGSDQPQHF.

J is TRBJ1-1 and V is TRBV5-6; D call uncertain. Germline CDR1 SGHDT, CDR2 YYEEEE. V lost 4 bases, J lost 0 bases, and 7 bases lay in between. The CDR3 totals 13 residues. DNA for the CDR3: TGTGCCAGCAGCAGGGAGCTGAACACTGAAGCTTTCTTT. It encodes CASSRELNTEAFF.

Concerning this clonotype: It may be a read error: a sequence one base away is much more abundant. The chain carries TRBV20-1 and TRBJ2-5; 8 nucleotides match TRBD2. Germline CDR1 reads DFQATT; CDR2 reads SNEGSKA (reference sequence). The CDR3 runs 16 residues. Germline trimming cut 0 bases from V and 1 base from J; bases unmatched to any gene: 7. CDR3 DNA: TGCAGTGCTAGAGATCTCCGGACTAGCAGCCAAGAGACCCAGTACTTC. Amino acids: CSARDLRTSSQETQYF.

This chain joins TRBV11-2 and TRBJ1-1; 7 nucleotides agree with TRBD1. The CDR3 extends over 14 amino acids. Germline V gene data show CDR1 as SGHAT and CDR2 as FQNNGV. Unmatched junction bases numbered 9, after V lost 0 bases and J lost 11 bases. The CDR3, as DNA: TGTGCCAGCAGCTTAGAAGGGGGCGGATTTGCGGCTTTCTTT. Translation gives CASSLEGGGFAAFF.

The V and J genes are TRBV11-2 and TRBJ2-3, with a weak D call TRBD2 (7 bases). The CDR3 totals 17 residues. The V end lost 2 bases, the J end lost 0 bases, and 15 bases lay between the germline ends. Per the germline V gene, CDR1 is SGHAT and CDR2 is FQNNGV. The CDR3 sequence: CASSLRGGAPSTDTQYF. The DNA of the CDR3 is TGTGCCAGCAGCTTACGAGGGGGGGCCCCTAGCACAGATACGCAGTATTTT.

This clonotype showed up many times. This chain uses TRBV11-2 with TRBJ2-3, with 9 bases fitting TRBD2. The germline V gene encodes CDR1 SGHAT and CDR2 FQNNGV. The CDR3 contains 15 residues. The V segment lost 1 base and the J segment 3 bases; nucleotides outside the gene matches: 2. The DNA for the CDR3 is TGTGCCAGCAGCTTAGTGACTAGCGGAACAGATACGCAGTATTTT. Translated, it gives CASSLVTSGTDTQYF. The full variable domain, in which reference TRBV11-2 and TRBJ2-3 provide the parts outside the CDR3, is EAGVAQSPRYKIIEKRQSVAFWCNPISGHATLYWYQQILGQGPKLLIQFQNNGVVDDSQLPKDRFSAERLKGVDSTLKIQPAKLEDSAVYLCASSLVTSGTDTQYFGPGTRLTVL.

The chain uses TRBV27 and TRBJ2-6, with D perhaps being TRBD1 or TRBD2 (5 bases each). Germline V lookup: CDR1 MNHEY, CDR2 SMNVEV (reference sequence). Trimming took off 6 bases at V and 0 bases at J, with 15 bases between the two ends. The CDR3 contains 17 residues. The CDR3 protein is CASRTRDGLSGANVLTF. CDR3 nucleotides: TGTGCCAGCAGAACCCGGGACGGCCTCTCTGGGGCCAACGTCCTGACTTTC.

This clonotype was seen many times. The chain couples TRBV3-1 to TRBJ2-5; D is perhaps TRBD1 (5 bases). This CDR3 region has 14 residues. The V gene's germline CDR1 is LGHDT and CDR2 YNNKEL (reference sequence). V was pared by 1 base and J by 4 bases, with 10 bases between. The DNA for the CDR3 is TGTGCCAGCAGCCAAGGAAGGGGCGGAGAGACCCAGTACTTC. It translates to CASSQGRGGETQYF.

The chain uses TRBV5-1 and TRBJ2-7; D is unclear. V shed 3 bases and J shed 0 bases, with 4 bases lying between them. Germline V lookup: CDR1 SGHRS, CDR2 YFSETQ. CDR3 length equals 12 residues. The CDR3: CASSSPSYEQYF. The CDR3 DNA is TGCGCCAGCAGCTCTCCCTCCTACGAGCAGTACTTC.

V gene TRBV2 combines with J gene TRBJ2-5, with 8 bases lining up with TRBD2. J gave up 5 bases and V 6 bases, and 8 bases lay outside the gene matches. The CDR3 totals 14 residues. Germline V gene sequence: CDR1 SNHLY, CDR2 FYNNEI. The CDR3 coding sequence is TGTGCCAGCAGGAGGAGCGGGAGTAGGGAGACCCAGTACTTC. This encodes CASRRSGSRETQYF.